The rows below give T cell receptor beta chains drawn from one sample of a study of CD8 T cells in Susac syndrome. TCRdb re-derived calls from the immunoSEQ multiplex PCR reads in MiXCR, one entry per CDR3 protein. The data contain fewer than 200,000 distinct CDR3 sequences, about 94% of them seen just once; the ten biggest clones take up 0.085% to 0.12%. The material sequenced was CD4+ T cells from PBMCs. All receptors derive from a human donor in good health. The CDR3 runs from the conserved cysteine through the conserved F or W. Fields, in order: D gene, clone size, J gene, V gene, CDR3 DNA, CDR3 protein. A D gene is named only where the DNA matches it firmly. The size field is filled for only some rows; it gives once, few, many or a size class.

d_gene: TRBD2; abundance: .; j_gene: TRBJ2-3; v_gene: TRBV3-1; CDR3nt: TGTGCCAGCAGCCAACTGCGGGAGGGCCTAGATACGCAGTATTTT; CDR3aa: CASSQLREGLDTQYF
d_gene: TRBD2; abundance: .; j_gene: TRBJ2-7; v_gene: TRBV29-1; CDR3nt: TGCAGCGTTATCCCGGGACTAGCGGGAGGCGAGCAGTACTTC; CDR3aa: CSVIPGLAGGEQYF
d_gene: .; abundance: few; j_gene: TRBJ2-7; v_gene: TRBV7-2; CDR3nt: TGTGCCAGCAGCTTGGATTCGTCGGGAGTCTGGGAGCAGTACTTC; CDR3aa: CASSLDSSGVWEQYF
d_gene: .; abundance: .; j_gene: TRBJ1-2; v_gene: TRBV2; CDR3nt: TGTGCCAGCAGACAGGGTAGTTTTGGCTACACCTTC; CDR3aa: CASRQGSFGYTF
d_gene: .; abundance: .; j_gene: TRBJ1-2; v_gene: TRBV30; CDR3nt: TGTGCCTGGAGTGTCAGGGAGGGCTACACCTTC; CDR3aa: CAWSVREGYTF
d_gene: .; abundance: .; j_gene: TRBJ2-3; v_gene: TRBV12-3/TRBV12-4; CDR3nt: TGTGCCAGCAGTTTATTAACGGGACACGGGACAGATACGCAGTATTTT; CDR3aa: CASSLLTGHGTDTQYF
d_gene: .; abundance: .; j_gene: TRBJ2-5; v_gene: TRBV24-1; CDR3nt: TGTGCCGCGCGGACAGCTACCTTCCCTGAGACCCAGTACTTC; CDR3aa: CAARTATFPETQYF
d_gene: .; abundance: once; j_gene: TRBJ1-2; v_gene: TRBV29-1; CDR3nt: TGCAGCGTTGGGGGGGATGGCTATGGCTACACCTTC; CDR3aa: CSVGGDGYGYTF
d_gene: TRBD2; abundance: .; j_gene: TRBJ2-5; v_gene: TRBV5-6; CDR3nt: TGTGCCAGCAGCTTGTTCGAGCGGGAGGGCCGAGAGACCCAGTACTTC; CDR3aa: CASSLFEREGRETQYF
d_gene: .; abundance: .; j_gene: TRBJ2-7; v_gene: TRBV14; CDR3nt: TGTGCCAGCAGCCCTCAATCCGGACATCCAAAAGGGTACGAGCAGTACTTC; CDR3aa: CASSPQSGHPKGYEQYF
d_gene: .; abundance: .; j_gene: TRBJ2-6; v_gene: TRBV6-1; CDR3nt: TGTGCCAGCAGTGCCCGGCACTCTGGGGCCAACGTCCTGACTTTC; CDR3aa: CASSARHSGANVLTF
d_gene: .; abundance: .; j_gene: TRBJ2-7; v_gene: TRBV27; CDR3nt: TGTGCCAGCAGTTATCGCGGGGCCTCCTACGAGCAGTACTTC; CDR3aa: CASSYRGASYEQYF
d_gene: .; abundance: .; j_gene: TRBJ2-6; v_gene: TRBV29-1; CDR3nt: TGCAGCGTTTGTGAATCTGGGGCCAACGTCCTGACTTTC; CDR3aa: CSVCESGANVLTF
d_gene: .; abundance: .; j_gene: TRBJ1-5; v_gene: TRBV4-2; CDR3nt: TGTGCCAGCAGCCACAGGGGTACGGGTAGCAATCAGCCCCAGCATTTT; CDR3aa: CASSHRGTGSNQPQHF
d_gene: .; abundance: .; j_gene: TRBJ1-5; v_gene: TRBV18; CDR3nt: TGTGCCAGCTCAACTCAGGGGTATAGCAATCAGCCCCAGCATTTT; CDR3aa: CASSTQGYSNQPQHF
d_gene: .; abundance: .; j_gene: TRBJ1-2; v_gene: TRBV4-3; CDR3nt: TGCGCCAGCAGCCACGGCACGACAGGCCACTATGGCTACACCTTC; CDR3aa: CASSHGTTGHYGYTF
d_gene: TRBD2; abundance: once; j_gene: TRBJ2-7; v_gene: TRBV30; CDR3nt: TGTGCCTCGAGGACTAGCGGGGGGGAGGAGCAGTACTTC; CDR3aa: CASRTSGGEEQYF
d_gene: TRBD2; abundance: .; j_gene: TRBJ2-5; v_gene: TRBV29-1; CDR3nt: TGCAGCGTTGAAAAGAGCGGGAGGGCCGGGGAGACCCAGTACTTC; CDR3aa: CSVEKSGRAGETQYF
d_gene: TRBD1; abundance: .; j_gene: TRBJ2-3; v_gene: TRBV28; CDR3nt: TGTGCCAGCAACCGACAGGGGATAAACACAGATACGCAGTATTTT; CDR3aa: CASNRQGINTDTQYF
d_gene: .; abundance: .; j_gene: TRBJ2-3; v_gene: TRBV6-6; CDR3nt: TGTGCCAGCAGTTATACAGGGCATAGGACAGATACGCAGTATTTT; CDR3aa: CASSYTGHRTDTQYF
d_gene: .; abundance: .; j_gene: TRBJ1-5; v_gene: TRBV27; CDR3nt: TGTGCCAGCAGTTGGGCGACTACAAGCAATCAGCCCCAGCATTTT; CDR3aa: CASSWATTSNQPQHF